These 15 T cell receptor beta chains were all obtained from the same sample, sequenced in a study of T-cell reconstitution after alpha-beta-depleted transplantation in children. Unique molecular identifiers featured in how the TCRbeta library was prepared. TCRdb passed the PCR reads through MiXCR, listing each CDR3 protein once. In the table there are 550,000 to 800,000 distinct CDR3 sequences, 10% to 15% of which are singletons. The sequences come from PBMCs, collected before TCRalphabeta/CD19-depleted stem cell transplant. The receptors stem from a girl aged 2 to 10 with congenital amegakaryocytic thrombocytopenia, due to receive a stem cell transplant.

This clonotype was seen repeatedly, ten times or more. The rearrangement links TRBV20-1 to TRBJ2-7; 9 bases match TRBD2. CDR1 is DFQATT, CDR2 SNEGSKA, per germline (reference sequence). Germline trimming cut 3 bases from V and 4 bases from J; bases unmatched to any gene: 7. This CDR3 spans 14 amino acids. CDR3 residues: CSASAGTSIYEQYF. CDR3 DNA: TGCAGTGCTAGTGCCGGGACTAGCATTTACGAGCAGTACTTC.

In DNA form, the CDR3 reads TGCAGTGCAGGACAGTGGGAGTACGAGCAGTACTTC. This translates into CSAGQWEYEQYF. The chain couples TRBV20-1 to TRBJ2-7; D might be TRBD1 (6 bases). This CDR3 contains 12 residues. Looked up from germline, CDR1 is DFQATT and CDR2 is SNEGSKA (reference sequence). The V gene lost 6 bases and the J gene lost 4 bases, with 13 bases spanning the gap.

The CDR3 loop is CSVVSGDRSSYNEQFF. DNA of the CDR3: TGCAGCGTTGTTAGTGGCGACAGGAGCTCCTACAATGAGCAGTTCTTC. This sequence joins TRBV29-1 and TRBJ2-1; perhaps TRBD1 as D (6 bases). With 4 bases removed from V and 0 bases from J, the gap between germline ends came to 16 bases. Per germline, CDR1 SQVTM and CDR2 ANQGSEA. CDR3 size: 16 residues.

The rearrangement links TRBV25-1 to TRBJ2-1, with 10 bases identical to TRBD2. CDR3 length equals 16 residues. Trimming at V came to 4 bases and at J to 2 bases, leaving 5 bases not matched to a gene. The germline V gene has CDR1 MGHDK and CDR2 SYGVNS. The DNA of the CDR3 is TGTGCCAGCAGTGGCACCGGGACTAGCGCCTACAATGAGCAGTTCTTC. Amino acid sequence: CASSGTGTSAYNEQFF.

This clonotype occurred many times. This sequence joins TRBV12-3 or TRBV12-4 and TRBJ1-1; D is perhaps TRBD1 (5 bases). The CDR3 totals 14 residues. V shed 6 bases and J shed 4 bases, with 15 bases lying between them. The DNA of the CDR3 is TGTGCCAGCAGCCCCACGGGACCGACCACTGAAGCTTTCTTT. Translating it yields CASSPTGPTTEAFF.

The chain couples TRBV27 to TRBJ2-3; 11 bases agree with TRBD1. Germline values: CDR1 MNHEY, CDR2 SMNVEV (reference sequence). Unmatched junction bases numbered 6, after V lost 5 bases and J lost 5 bases. CDR3 length: 15 amino acids. The chain's CDR3 is CASSRRTGGEDTQYF. DNA of the CDR3: TGTGCCAGCAGTCGAAGGACAGGGGGCGAAGATACGCAGTATTTT.

Comments on this clonotype: The germline gene is not matched at one end of the junction; a read error may be the cause. The chain carries TRBV20-1 and TRBJ2-1; D call uncertain. The CDR3 is 12 residues long. From germline, CDR1 is DFQATT and CDR2 SNEGSKA (reference sequence). In DNA, the CDR3 is TGCTGTGCTCCCCTTGCAGGCAATGAGCAGTTCTTC. It is translated as CCAPLAGNEQFF.

V usage is TRBV5-6 and J usage is TRBJ1-1; TRBD1 might be the D (5 bases). The CDR3 extends over 18 amino acids. The germline V and J ends were trimmed by 0 bases and 5 bases, with 23 bases remaining between them. CDR1 is SGHDT and CDR2 is YYEEEE in the germline V gene. In nucleotides, the CDR3 is TGTGCCAGCAGCTTGGCTGGTTTTTGGTTCGGGGGTTCGACTGAAGCTTTCTTT. Its translation is CASSLAGFWFGGSTEAFF.

This clonotype was counted at least ten times. The rearrangement links TRBV7-8 to TRBJ2-7; 7 bases align to TRBD2. Unmatched junction bases numbered 7, after V lost 1 base and J lost 4 bases. The CDR3 runs to 15 residues. CDR1 and CDR2 from the germline V gene are SGHVS and FQNEAQ. The CDR3 region is CASSLDDGRRYEQYF. The CDR3 DNA reads TGTGCCAGCAGCTTAGATGACGGGAGGAGGTACGAGCAGTACTTC.

There are a few counts of this clonotype. The CDR3 reads CASSLATGGLNTEAFF. CDR3 sequence (DNA): TGTGCCAGCAGCTTAGCGACAGGGGGTTTGAACACTGAAGCTTTCTTT. V usage is TRBV7-9 and J usage is TRBJ1-1; 9 bases match TRBD1. CDR3 length: 16 amino acids. With 0 bases clipped from V and 0 bases from J, the junction kept 2 bases outside the gene matches. Germline V CDR1 and CDR2: SEHNR, FQNEAQ (reference sequence). The full variable domain, in which reference TRBV7-9 and TRBJ1-1 provide the parts outside the CDR3, is DTGVSQNPRHKITKRGQNVTFRCDPISEHNRLYWYRQTLGQGPEFLTYFQNEAQLEKSRLLSDRFSAERPKGSFSTLEIQRTEQGDSAMYLCASSLATGGLNTEAFFGQGTRLTVV.

This clonotype was recorded a few times. V gene TRBV3-1 combines with J gene TRBJ1-6; D call uncertain. The ends were cut back, 4 bases at V and 5 bases at J, with 9 bases in the middle. CDR1 LGHDT and CDR2 YNNKEL come from the germline V gene (reference sequence). The CDR3 consists of 14 residues. The CDR3 region has the DNA TGTGCCAGCAGCCGTGCGGGAGATAATTCACCCCTCCACTTT. Its protein product is CASSRAGDNSPLHF.

There are many counts of this clonotype. The chain uses TRBV29-1 and TRBJ1-2; D is ambiguous. Trimming shortened V by 6 bases and J by 2 bases, and 13 bases separated the two germline ends. CDR3 size: 13 residues. Per germline, CDR1 SQVTM and CDR2 ANQGSEA. In DNA, the CDR3 is TGCAGCGTACAAGGACGGTGGAACTATGGCTACACCTTC. Translating gives CSVQGRWNYGYTF.

This clonotype was counted many times. This chain uses TRBV5-1 with TRBJ2-2; D unresolved. Trimming left V 1 base short and J 8 bases short, with 9 bases between. Germline V CDR1 and CDR2: SGHRS, YFSETQ. The CDR3 covers 13 residues. The CDR3 DNA is TGCGCCAGCAGCTTGCCCCTGTCAGGGGAGCTGTTTTTT. Protein sequence: CASSLPLSGELFF.

V is TRBV7-8 and J is TRBJ2-5, with D perhaps being TRBD1 or TRBD2 (6 bases each). Trimming removed 2 bases from V and 5 bases from J, with 15 bases in between. This CDR3 has 15 residues. Germline CDR1 reads SGHVS; CDR2 reads FQNEAQ. The CDR3 nucleotides are TGTGCCAGCAGCTTAAACGGGGGCCGCCAGGAGACCCAGTACTTC. It yields the protein CASSLNGGRQETQYF.

In this sample, this clonotype turned up many times. The rearrangement links TRBV12-3 or TRBV12-4 to TRBJ1-1; 8 nucleotides line up with TRBD1. Trimming at V came to 3 bases and at J to 4 bases, leaving 4 bases not matched to a gene. The CDR3 consists of 14 residues. CDR3 DNA: TGTGCCAGCAGTTTGGGTGGGACAGGCACTGAAGCTTTCTTT. Translation gives CASSLGGTGTEAFF.